The clone carrying this T cell receptor (beta chain) showed up just a few times. Its matching antigen is unknown. This record comes from a study of cytomegalovirus exposure and HLA in healthy donors. Study results and caveats: With DRB1 most and HLA-C fewest, TCR association rates differed between HLA loci in a later analysis. Among TCR beta chains, those listed as cytomegalovirus-associated numbered roughly 150. Earlier analysis looked at TCR beta V segments, and most were productive about 90% or about 30% of the time. Presence/absence analyses rested on an assumption that sequencing depth was roughly uniform across donors.

It was with 60 Vbeta and 13 Jbeta primers that the PCR ran. TCRdb's table, derived via immunoSEQ multiplex PCR, lists solely in-frame clones and lacks some. The sample yields 90,000 to 150,000 clones, 81% seen once. Sequenced input: PBMCs. The sequence was obtained from a middle-aged woman in good health and CMV-seronegative.

CDR3 bases: TGTGCCAGCAGCCAACGTAGCGGGAGCGAAGCAGATACGCAGTATTTT. Protein product: CASSQRSGSEADTQYF. The genes are TRBV4-2 and TRBJ2-3; 9 bases are shared with TRBD2. With V trimmed by 2 bases and J by 4 bases, 7 bases remained unmatched. The CDR3 spans 16 residues. Germline V gene sequence: CDR1 LGHNA, CDR2 YNFKEQ.